These 12 T cell receptor beta chains share one sample of origin, sequenced in a study of vaccination and CD4 T cells after COVID-19. The assay that was used to sequence DNA from cultured CD4+ T cells was the Oncomine TCR Beta short-read assay. Researchers extracted genomic DNA from CD4+ T cells that had been cultured. TCRdb re-derived calls from the PCR reads in MiXCR, one entry per CDR3 protein. Here the sample spans approximately 9,700 distinct CDR3 sequences, about 30% being singletons. Treatment meaning: 10-day PBMC culture with coronavirus spike peptide pools or control peptides (ViraFEST assay). The unexposed donor provided CD4+ T cells, which were taken before the COVID-19 pandemic (2011-2018). What these receptors recognize is not known. The sample taken for sequencing was CD4+ T cells from blood, cultured in vitro. These receptors originate from a human donor in good health.

This clonotype occurred a few times. The rearrangement joins TRBV6-2 or TRBV6-3 to TRBJ2-7; 7 nucleotides agree with TRBD2. CDR1 is MNHEY, CDR2 SVGEGT, per germline. There are 16 residues in the CDR3. J gave up 2 bases and V 7 bases, and 14 bases lay outside the gene matches. The CDR3 nucleotides are TGTGCCAGCACCTCGTTTGGGCGGGAGAAAACCTACGAGCAGTACTTC. Protein: CASTSFGREKTYEQYF.

This chain links TRBV11-2 with TRBJ2-5; 9 positions match TRBD2. Germline CDR1 reads SGHAT; CDR2 reads FQNNGV. The CDR3 loop spans 16 amino acids. The junction had 11 bases not matched to a gene; V was cut back by 5 bases and J by 4 bases. The CDR3 spells CASSRRGAGGRETQYF. In nucleotides, the CDR3 is TGTGCCAGCAGCCGTCGGGGAGCGGGAGGTCGAGAGACCCAGTACTTC.

The chain uses TRBV7-3 and TRBJ2-5, with TRBD2 matching over 9 bases. V gave up 1 base and J gave up 0 bases; unmatched junction bases: 3. There are 16 residues in the CDR3. Germline lookup yields CDR1 SGHTA and CDR2 FQGTGA. The CDR3 region has the DNA TGTGCCAGCAGCTTAAATCCTAGCGGGGACCAAGAGACCCAGTACTTC. Translating gives CASSLNPSGDQETQYF. The complete variable domain, with remaining parts taken from reference TRBV7-3 and TRBJ2-5, reads GAGVSQTPSNKVTEKGKYVELRCDPISGHTALYWYRQSLGQGPEFLIYFQGTGAADDSGLPNDRFFAVRPEGSVSTLKIQRTERGDSAVYLCASSLNPSGDQETQYFGPGTRLLVL.

The chain joins TRBV28 to TRBJ2-7, with D perhaps matching TRBD1 or TRBD2 (5 bases each). The CDR3 loop spans 14 amino acids. Germline loops: CDR1 MDHEN, CDR2 SYDVKM. V dropped 2 bases and J dropped 2 bases, with 10 bases sitting between them. The CDR3 DNA reads as TGTGCCAGCAGTTTAGCTGGGGGTGCCTACGAGCAGTACTTC. Its protein is CASSLAGGAYEQYF.

This clonotype was found a few times. The chain combines TRBV30 with TRBJ2-5, with TRBD2 identical over 7 bases. The CDR3 spans 14 residues. With V trimmed by 2 bases and J by 5 bases, 8 bases remained unmatched. CDR1 is GTSNPN and CDR2 is SVGIG in the germline V gene (reference sequence). CDR3 nucleotides: TGTGCCTGGAGTCGAGGGAGGGCCGAGGAGACCCAGTACTTC. Translating it yields CAWSRGRAEETQYF.

This clonotype was observed a few times. This chain connects TRBV19 to TRBJ1-1, with D perhaps matching TRBD1 (6 bases). V was trimmed by 3 bases and J by 3 bases, leaving 20 bases between them. The CDR3 length is 17 residues. Looked up from germline, CDR1 is LNHDA and CDR2 is SQIVND (reference sequence). The CDR3 protein is CASSMQRWNREDTEAFF. Here the CDR3 DNA reads TGTGCCAGTAGTATGCAAAGGTGGAACAGGGAGGACACTGAAGCTTTCTTT. Together with reference TRBV19 and TRBJ1-1, the CDR3 gives the full variable domain: DGGITQSPKYLFRKEGQNVTLSCEQNLNHDAMYWYRQDPGQGLRLIYYSQIVNDFQKGDIAEGYSVSREKKESFPLTVTSAQKNPTAFYLCASSMQRWNREDTEAFFGQGTRLTVV.

V usage is TRBV5-4 and J usage is TRBJ2-5, with D possibly being TRBD2 (5 bases). In germline, CDR1 is SGHNT, CDR2 YYREEE (reference sequence). V dropped 3 bases and J dropped 4 bases, with 13 bases sitting between them. The CDR3 totals 14 residues. The CDR3 region has the DNA TGTGCCAGCAGCTCGTTACTAGAAGGAGAGACCCAGTACTTC. This sequence encodes CASSSLLEGETQYF.

This clonotype came up a few times. V and J are TRBV10-3 and TRBJ2-7, with 10 bases fitting TRBD1. Germline assignment: CDR1 ENHRY and CDR2 SYGVKD. The CDR3 is 12 residues long. V lost 7 bases, J lost 7 bases, and 4 bases stayed unmatched. CDR3: CAIKRQGAEQYF. Here the CDR3 DNA reads TGTGCCATCAAGCGACAGGGGGCGGAGCAGTACTTC.

This clonotype appeared a single time. The J gene is TRBJ2-7, the V gene TRBV11-3; 9 nucleotides align to TRBD1. V dropped 3 bases and J dropped 3; count of bases not matched to a gene: 15. The germline V gene has CDR1 SGHNT and CDR2 YENEEA. The CDR3 contains 18 residues. CDR3 coding DNA: TGTGCCAGCAGCTTCTGTCCGGAGACAGGGGGTTCCTACTACGAGCAGTACTTC. Protein sequence: CASSFCPETGGSYYEQYF.

This clonotype was counted between two and nine times. The V gene is TRBV15, the J gene TRBJ2-5, with TRBD2 matching 7 bases. J was trimmed by 5 bases and V by 3 bases; bases with no gene match: 0. CDR1 is LNHNV, CDR2 YYDKDF, per germline (reference sequence). This CDR3 has 12 amino acids. This CDR3 is CATSRGGETQYF. The DNA of the CDR3 is TGTGCCACCAGCAGGGGAGGGGAGACCCAGTACTTC.

This chain uses TRBV7-2 with TRBJ2-3, with D perhaps TRBD2 (5 bases). V lost 4 bases and J 4 bases, leaving 15 bases between the germline ends. This CDR3 is built from 15 residues. Germline-derived CDR1 and CDR2 are SGHTA and FQGNSA. The CDR3 DNA reads as TGTGCCAGCAGCTCGACAACCGGAGGCGCAGATACGCAGTATTTT. Protein sequence: CASSSTTGGADTQYF. Looking up the rest from reference TRBV7-2 and TRBJ2-3 gives the full variable domain: GAGVSQSPSNKVTEKGKDVELRCDPISGHTALYWYRQSLGQGLEFLIYFQGNSAPDKSGLPSDRFSAERTGGSVSTLTIQRTQQEDSAVYLCASSSTTGGADTQYFGPGTRLTVL.

This clonotype was detected only a few times. The V call is TRBV7-2, the J call TRBJ2-5; possible D gene TRBD1, 8 bases. Germline CDR1 SGHTA, CDR2 FQGNSA. V was shortened by 2 bases and J by 5 bases, with 18 bases between the two germline ends. The CDR3 totals 16 residues. Here the CDR3 reads CASSLIGQGGLETQYF. The CDR3 nucleotides are TGTGCCAGCAGCTTAATTGGACAGGGAGGGTTGGAGACCCAGTACTTC.